Sequencing of this T cell receptor (beta chain) was carried out in a study of blood T cell repertoires in COVID-19. Background on the study: Sites across the United States, Italy and Spain contributed samples from acute and convalescent COVID-19. Sources were T cells, B-cell-depleted T cells, or PBMCs; the material itself was cDNA or gDNA.

Germline CDR1 and CDR2: SGHTA and FQGNSA. V was cut by 5 bases and J by 0 bases, with 14 bases left in between. This CDR3 contains 16 residues. Authors' processing steps: Cell counts per sample came from amplifying reference gene primers. TCRdb's table, derived via immunoSEQ multiplex PCR, lists solely in-frame clones and lacks some. V, J and clone size reflect that table, while D and trimming were determined from the DNA. The table lists 200,000 to 300,000 clones, approximately 88% of them singletons. The chain has TRBV7-2 and TRBJ1-3; TRBD1 might be the D (6 bases). The TCR comes from a human donor in a cohort sampled during active COVID-19. Sequenced input: peripheral blood. Here the CDR3 DNA reads TGTGCCAGCAGCCGCGGGGGCGCGAACTCTGGAAACACCATATATTTT. It encodes CASSRGGANSGNTIYF.